Listed here are 30 T cell receptor beta chains from one sample, sequenced in a study of CD8 T cells in ankylosing spondylitis. From the 5' RACE reads, TCRdb called clonotypes with MiXCR, one entry per CDR3 protein. The repertoire holds around 150,000 distinct CDR3 sequences, with 40% to 50% as singletons. The sequencing sample was made of synovial fluid, either unsorted or a sorted T cell fraction (not recorded which). All receptors come from a male donor with ankylosing spondylitis.

This CDR3 is CASSWTSGSVDTGELFF. The CDR3 DNA is TGTGCCAGCAGCTGGACTAGCGGGAGTGTTGACACCGGGGAGCTGTTTTTT. The chain links TRBV11-2 to TRBJ2-2; 13 nucleotides agree with TRBD2. V lost 4 bases to trimming and J lost 3 bases; unmatched junction nucleotides: 5. Germline loops: CDR1 SGHAT, CDR2 FQNNGV. The CDR3 spans 17 residues.

The rearrangement joins TRBV2 to TRBJ2-3; 7 positions match TRBD2. CDR3 length: 15 amino acids. V trimming: 6 bases; J trimming: 4 bases; junction bases outside the gene matches: 10. Germline V lookup: CDR1 SNHLY, CDR2 FYNNEI. CDR3 loop: CASSESGEGPDTQYF. CDR3 in DNA: TGTGCCAGCAGCGAGAGCGGGGAAGGTCCAGATACGCAGTATTTT.

This chain links TRBV7-9 with TRBJ2-2; 8 bases are shared with TRBD1. CDR1 SEHNR and CDR2 FQNEAQ come from the germline V gene (reference sequence). Germline trimming cut 5 bases from V and 5 bases from J; bases unmatched to any gene: 10. The CDR3 is made up of 16 amino acids. CDR3 amino acids: CASSRTGQAPTGELFF. For the CDR3, the DNA is TGTGCCAGCAGCCGCACGGGACAGGCCCCTACCGGGGAGCTGTTTTTT.

The chain has TRBV27 and TRBJ2-5; 12 bases line up with TRBD2. The germline gives CDR1 MNHEY, CDR2 SMNVEV (reference sequence). The V and J ends lost 3 bases and 4 bases, in that order; junction bases with no gene match: 9. There are 17 residues in the CDR3. Here the CDR3 reads CASSFLMTSGGRETQYF. CDR3 DNA sequence: TGTGCCAGCAGTTTCCTCATGACTAGCGGGGGAAGAGAGACCCAGTACTTC.

The rearrangement uses TRBV6-5 and TRBJ2-7; 8 bases agree with TRBD1. The trim removed 3 bases at V and 2 bases at J, leaving 9 bases unmatched. CDR3 length equals 16 residues. The germline V gene encodes CDR1 MNHEY and CDR2 SVGAGI. CDR3 loop: CASSYSTLGQAYEQYF. CDR3 coding DNA: TGTGCCAGCAGTTATTCGACACTGGGACAGGCCTACGAGCAGTACTTC.

This clonotype has a single count. This sequence joins TRBV6-1 and TRBJ1-2, with D perhaps matching TRBD1 (6 bases). V was shortened by 3 bases and J by 7 bases, with 21 bases between the two germline ends. The germline V gene encodes CDR1 MNHNS and CDR2 SASEGT. The CDR3 sequence is 16 residues long. The CDR3 DNA reads TGTGCCAGCAGTGATATCGGGGGCAGGACCGGGTTTGGCTACACCTTC. As protein: CASSDIGGRTGFGYTF.

This clonotype was counted only a few times. The rearrangement links TRBV29-1 to TRBJ2-5, with D hard to call. Trimming shortened V by 3 bases and J by 3 bases, and 2 bases separated the two germline ends. CDR1 and CDR2 (germline): SQVTM, ANQGSEA. The CDR3 sequence is 10 residues long. CDR3 nucleotide sequence: TGCAGCGTTGAGGAAGAGACCCAGTACTTC. Translating it yields CSVEEETQYF.

The chain is built from TRBV6-1 and TRBJ2-7, with D perhaps matching TRBD2 (6 bases). V gave up 1 base and J gave up 0 bases, with 10 bases separating them. The CDR3 has 15 amino acids. The V gene's germline CDR1 is MNHNS and CDR2 SASEGT. The CDR3, as DNA: TGTGCCAGCAGTGAAGATGGGGGGAGCTCCTACGAGCAGTACTTC. This sequence encodes CASSEDGGSSYEQYF.

The gene calls are TRBV29-1 and TRBJ1-1, with D unresolved. Trimming took 2 bases from V and 1 from J, leaving 2 bases between them. CDR1 is SQVTM, CDR2 ANQGSEA, per germline. The CDR3 covers 11 residues. DNA of the CDR3: TGCAGCGTTGAACAGAACACTGAAGCTTTCTTT. Its protein product is CSVEQNTEAFF.

This clonotype was picked up many times. This chain links TRBV4-1 with TRBJ2-6, with 11 bases matching TRBD2. Unmatched junction bases numbered 0, after V lost 2 bases and J lost 3 bases. Germline V gene sequence: CDR1 MGHRA, CDR2 YSYEKL. This CDR3 spans 16 amino acids. The CDR3 protein is CASSQTSGSGANVLTF. The CDR3 bases are TGCGCCAGCAGCCAAACTAGCGGGAGTGGGGCCAACGTCCTGACTTTC.

The rearrangement joins TRBV3-1 to TRBJ2-7; possibly TRBD2 for D (6 bases). CDR3 length equals 16 residues. Germline V gene sequence: CDR1 LGHDT, CDR2 YNNKEL (reference sequence). The germline V and J ends were trimmed by 0 bases and 2 bases, with 14 bases remaining between them. The CDR3 coding sequence is TGTGCCAGCAGCCAAGAGGCGCTAGCGCGCCCCTACGAGCAGTACTTC. Its protein is CASSQEALARPYEQYF.

This clonotype appeared many times. This chain uses TRBV7-9 with TRBJ1-1; possibly TRBD1 for D (5 bases). Germline V gives CDR1 SEHNR, CDR2 FQNEAQ (reference sequence). This CDR3 is built from 14 residues. The germline V and J ends were trimmed by 3 bases and 3 bases, with 11 bases remaining between them. The CDR3 loop reads CASSLTGPYTEAFF. The CDR3 coding sequence is TGTGCCAGCAGCTTGACGGGGCCGTACACTGAAGCTTTCTTT.

This clonotype turned up a few times. This sequence joins TRBV7-9 and TRBJ2-5; the D gene is possibly TRBD2 (5 bases). Germline CDR1 and CDR2: SEHNR and FQNEAQ (reference sequence). The CDR3 is 15 amino acids. The V gene lost 2 bases and the J gene lost 5 bases, with 15 bases spanning the gap. The CDR3 loop is CASSLYREHGETQYF. The CDR3 DNA follows: TGTGCCAGCAGCTTATATAGGGAGCACGGGGAGACCCAGTACTTC.

This clonotype was picked up a small number of times. The J gene is TRBJ2-2, the V gene TRBV20-1; 9 nucleotides agree with TRBD2. CDR1 is DFQATT and CDR2 is SNEGSKA in the germline V gene (reference sequence). With 1 base clipped from V and 1 base from J, the junction kept 1 base outside the gene matches. This CDR3 is built from 15 residues. DNA of the CDR3: TGCAGTGCTAGAGCTAGCGGGATGAACACCGGGGAGCTGTTTTTT. This translates into CSARASGMNTGELFF.

The chain recombines TRBV7-3 with TRBJ2-1; 9 bases map to TRBD2. This CDR3 contains 15 residues. J was trimmed by 8 bases and V by 0 bases; bases with no gene match: 5. Germline CDR1 is SGHTA and CDR2 is FQGTGA. This CDR3 reads CASSLTGGGADEQFF. In nucleotides, the CDR3 is TGTGCCAGCAGCTTAACGGGCGGGGGGGCCGATGAGCAGTTCTTC.

This clonotype was seen a handful of times. This chain joins TRBV25-1 and TRBJ2-7; D gene ambiguous. CDR1 is MGHDK, CDR2 SYGVNS, per germline. This CDR3 spans 14 amino acids. V was trimmed by 2 bases and J by 0 bases, leaving 8 bases between them. The CDR3 here is CASSEKADSYEQYF. DNA for the CDR3: TGTGCCAGCAGTGAAAAAGCAGACTCCTACGAGCAGTACTTC.

This clonotype occurred a few times. The V and J genes are TRBV10-2 and TRBJ1-1; D unresolved. Germline V lookup: CDR1 WSHSY, CDR2 SAAADI. The ends were cut back, 2 bases at V and 5 bases at J, with 21 bases in the middle. The CDR3 loop spans 17 amino acids. Here the CDR3 DNA reads TGCGCCAGCAGTGAGCCGCCTATAAGGACGGAACTTACTGAAGCTTTCTTT. It specifies CASSEPPIRTELTEAFF.

The chain couples TRBV3-1 to TRBJ2-2, with a tentative D call TRBD2 (6 bases). V lost 4 bases and J 4 bases, leaving 16 bases between the germline ends. This CDR3 is 16 amino acids long. Germline lookup yields CDR1 LGHDT and CDR2 YNNKEL (reference sequence). The CDR3 here is CASSPLRLARTGELFF. In nucleotides, the CDR3 is TGTGCCAGCAGCCCTTTAAGGCTAGCGCGCACCGGGGAGCTGTTTTTT.

The rearrangement links TRBV6-5 to TRBJ2-1; the D is unclear. V shed 1 base and J shed 10 bases, with 11 bases lying between them. The CDR3 runs 13 residues. The V gene's germline CDR1 is MNHEY and CDR2 SVGAGI. The CDR3 spells CASSYFSPFEQFF. CDR3 sequence (DNA): TGTGCCAGCAGTTACTTTTCCCCTTTCGAGCAGTTCTTC.

The CDR3 sequence is CTNEVAGKRYNEQFF. CDR3 nucleotides: TGCACTAACGAGGTAGCGGGTAAACGTTACAATGAGCAGTTCTTC. The chain has TRBV20-1 and TRBJ2-1; 7 bases are a match to TRBD2. The V gene's germline CDR1 is DFQATT and CDR2 SNEGSKA (reference sequence). The CDR3 loop spans 15 amino acids.

In this sample, this clonotype turned up a few times. The chain has TRBV28 and TRBJ2-7; 13 bases align to TRBD2. Trimming at V came to 5 bases and at J to 4 bases, leaving 8 bases not matched to a gene. CDR1 and CDR2 (germline): MDHEN, SYDVKM. CDR3 length: 16 amino acids. CDR3 DNA: TGTGCCAGCAGTCCCGGGGGACTAGCGGGATTTTACGAGCAGTACTTC. This codes for CASSPGGLAGFYEQYF.

This clonotype showed up many times. V is TRBV6-4 and J is TRBJ2-2; TRBD1 matches 7 bases. With V trimmed by 4 bases and J by 3 bases, 2 bases remained unmatched. The CDR3 extends over 14 amino acids. CDR1 is MRHNA and CDR2 is SNTAGT in the germline V gene. The CDR3 DNA follows: TGTGCCAGCAGTGCTGGACAGGACACCGGGGAGCTGTTTTTT. It codes for CASSAGQDTGELFF.

The chain links TRBV4-3 to TRBJ1-5, with D possibly TRBD1 on 5 matching bases. Trimming left V 4 bases short and J 7 bases short, with 14 bases between. Germline V gene data show CDR1 as LGHNA and CDR2 as YSLEER. There are 14 residues in the CDR3. CDR3 sequence reads: CASSRVAGRQPQHF. Here the CDR3 DNA reads TGCGCCAGCAGCCGCGTGGCAGGGAGACAGCCCCAGCATTTT.

This clonotype has only a few counts. The chain has TRBV11-2 and TRBJ2-7; possibly TRBD1 for D (5 bases). The CDR3 runs 17 residues. Germline V CDR1 and CDR2: SGHAT, FQNNGV. Between the trimmed V and J ends, which lost 0 bases and 4 bases, there was a span of 19 bases. The CDR3 coding sequence is TGTGCCAGCAGCTTAGATCTGCAGAGGCAGGGTGGTTACGAGCAGTACTTC. Translated: CASSLDLQRQGGYEQYF.

The V call is TRBV4-1, the J call TRBJ1-5; D possibly corresponds to TRBD1 (5 bases). Trimming removed 1 base from V and 7 bases from J, with 14 bases in between. Germline CDR1 and CDR2: MGHRA and YSYEKL. This CDR3 contains 15 residues. This CDR3 reads CASSQGGPGHQPQHF. The CDR3 region has the DNA TGCGCCAGCAGCCAAGGCGGGCCAGGGCACCAGCCCCAGCATTTT.

The rearrangement joins TRBV20-1 to TRBJ1-1; D gene uncertain. The CDR3 extends over 15 amino acids. Looked up from germline, CDR1 is DFQATT and CDR2 is SNEGSKA (reference sequence). CDR3 amino acids: CRAARQHGMNTEAFF. For the CDR3, the DNA is TGCAGGGCAGCTAGGCAGCACGGGATGAACACTGAAGCTTTCTTT.

The V gene is TRBV12-3 or TRBV12-4, the J gene TRBJ2-5, with D perhaps TRBD2 (5 bases). The CDR3 has 15 residues. Trimming took off 0 bases at V and 5 bases at J, with 13 bases between the two ends. CDR3 bases: TGTGCCAGCAGTTTAGCACCGGAGGAGAGGGAGACCCAGTACTTC. Its translation is CASSLAPEERETQYF.

The gene calls are TRBV5-6 and TRBJ2-3; 7 nucleotides line up with TRBD1. Trimming removed 1 base from V and 2 bases from J; junction bases left unmatched: 13. The CDR3 is 18 residues long. Per the germline V gene, CDR1 is SGHDT and CDR2 is YYEEEE. CDR3 sequence (DNA): TGTGCCAGCAGCTTGATGACAGGGCGGCATTCTTCCACAGATACGCAGTATTTT. It specifies CASSLMTGRHSSTDTQYF.

Ten or more counts support this clonotype. V gene TRBV14 combines with J gene TRBJ2-7; D might be TRBD1 (6 bases). Germline V gene sequence: CDR1 SGHDN, CDR2 FVKESK. V lost 4 bases, J lost 2 bases, and 15 bases lay in between. The CDR3 length is 15 residues. CDR3 nucleotides: TGTGCCAGCAGCCCCCCGGGCAGGGGAACCTACGAGCAGTACTTC. It yields the protein CASSPPGRGTYEQYF.

A remark on this clonotype: A much more abundant neighbour one base away suggests this may be a read error. This chain joins TRBV3-1 and TRBJ1-1; tentative D call: TRBD1 (5 bases). CDR1 is LGHDT, CDR2 YNNKEL, per germline (reference sequence). The CDR3 runs to 17 residues. Here the CDR3 reads CATSQGEALVWNTEAFF. DNA of the CDR3: TGTGCCACCAGCCAAGGGGAGGCCCTGGTTTGGAACACTGAAGCTTTCTTT.